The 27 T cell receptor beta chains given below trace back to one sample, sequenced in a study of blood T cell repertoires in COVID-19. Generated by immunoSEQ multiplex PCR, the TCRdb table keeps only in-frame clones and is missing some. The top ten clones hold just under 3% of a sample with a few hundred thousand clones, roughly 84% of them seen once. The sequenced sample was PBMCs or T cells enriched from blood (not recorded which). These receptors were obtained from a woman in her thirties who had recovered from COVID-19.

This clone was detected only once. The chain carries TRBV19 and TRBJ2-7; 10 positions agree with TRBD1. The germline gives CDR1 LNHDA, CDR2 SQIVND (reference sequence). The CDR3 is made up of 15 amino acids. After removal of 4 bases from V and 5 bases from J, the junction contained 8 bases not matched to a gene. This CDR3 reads CASSNGQGVWNEQYF. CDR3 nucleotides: TGTGCCAGTAGTAATGGACAGGGGGTCTGGAACGAGCAGTACTTC.

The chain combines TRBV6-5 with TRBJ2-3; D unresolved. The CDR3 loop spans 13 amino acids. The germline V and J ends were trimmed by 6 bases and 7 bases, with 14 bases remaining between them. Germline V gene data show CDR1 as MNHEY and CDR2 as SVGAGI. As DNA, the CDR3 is TGTGCCAGCAGCCGCACTTCCTACTATACGCAGTATTTT. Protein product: CASSRTSYYTQYF.

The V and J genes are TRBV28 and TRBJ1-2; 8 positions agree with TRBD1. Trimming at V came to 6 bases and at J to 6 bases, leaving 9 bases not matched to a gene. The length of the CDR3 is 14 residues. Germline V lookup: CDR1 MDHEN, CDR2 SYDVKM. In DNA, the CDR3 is TGTGCCAGCAGCAACACAGGGGGAACGGATGGCTACACCTTC. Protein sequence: CASSNTGGTDGYTF.

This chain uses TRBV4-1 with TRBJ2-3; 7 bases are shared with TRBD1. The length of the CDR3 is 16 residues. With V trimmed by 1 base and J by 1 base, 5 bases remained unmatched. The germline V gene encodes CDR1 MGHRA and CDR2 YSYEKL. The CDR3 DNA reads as TGCGCCAGCAGCCAAGTGAGGGGGCTGGGCACAGATACGCAGTATTTT. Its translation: CASSQVRGLGTDTQYF.

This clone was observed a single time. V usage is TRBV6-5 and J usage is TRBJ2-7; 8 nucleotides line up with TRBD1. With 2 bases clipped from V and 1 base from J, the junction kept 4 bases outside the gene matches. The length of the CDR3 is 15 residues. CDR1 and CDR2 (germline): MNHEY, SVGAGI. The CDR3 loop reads CASSYGQGASYEQYF. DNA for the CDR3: TGTGCCAGCAGTTACGGGCAGGGGGCTTCCTACGAGCAGTACTTC.

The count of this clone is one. Here the CDR3 DNA reads TGTGCCAGCAGTTTGGGCAGGGGTTATGTATCCTATGGCTACACCTTC. This encodes CASSLGRGYVSYGYTF. V gene TRBV28 combines with J gene TRBJ1-2; D is possibly TRBD1 (6 bases). The CDR3 runs to 16 residues. Germline V gene data show CDR1 as MDHEN and CDR2 as SYDVKM. V lost 3 bases to trimming and J lost 4 bases, with 18 bases between them.

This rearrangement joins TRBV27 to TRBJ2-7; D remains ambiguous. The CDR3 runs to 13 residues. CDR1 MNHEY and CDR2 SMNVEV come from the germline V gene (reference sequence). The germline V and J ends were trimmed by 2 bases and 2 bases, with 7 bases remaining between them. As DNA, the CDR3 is TGTGCCAGCAGTTTAACAGTTACCTACGAGCAGTACTTC. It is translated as CASSLTVTYEQYF.

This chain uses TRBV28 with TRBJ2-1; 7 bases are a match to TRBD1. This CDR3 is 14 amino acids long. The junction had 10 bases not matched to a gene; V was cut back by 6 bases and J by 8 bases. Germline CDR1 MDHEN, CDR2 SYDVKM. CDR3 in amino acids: CASSTTDRDDEQFF. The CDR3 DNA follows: TGTGCCAGCAGCACAACCGACAGGGACGATGAGCAGTTCTTC.

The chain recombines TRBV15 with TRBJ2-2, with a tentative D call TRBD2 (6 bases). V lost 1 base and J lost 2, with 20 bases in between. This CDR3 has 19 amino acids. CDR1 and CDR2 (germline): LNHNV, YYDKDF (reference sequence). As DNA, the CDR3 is TGTGCCACCAGCAGAGCGTACGGGGCCACGGCGGGAAACACCGGGGAGCTGTTTTTT. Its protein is CATSRAYGATAGNTGELFF.

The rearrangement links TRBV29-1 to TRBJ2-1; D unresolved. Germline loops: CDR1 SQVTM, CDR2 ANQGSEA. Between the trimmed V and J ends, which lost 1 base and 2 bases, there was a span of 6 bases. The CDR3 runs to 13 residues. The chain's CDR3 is CSVEVQTYNEQFF. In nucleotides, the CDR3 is TGCAGCGTTGAAGTACAAACCTACAATGAGCAGTTCTTC.

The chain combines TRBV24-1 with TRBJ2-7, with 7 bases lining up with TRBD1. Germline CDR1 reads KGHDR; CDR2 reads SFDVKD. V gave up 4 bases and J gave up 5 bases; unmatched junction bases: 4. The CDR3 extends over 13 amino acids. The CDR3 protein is CATSEFDRDEQYF. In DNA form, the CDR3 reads TGTGCCACCAGTGAGTTCGACAGGGACGAGCAGTACTTC.

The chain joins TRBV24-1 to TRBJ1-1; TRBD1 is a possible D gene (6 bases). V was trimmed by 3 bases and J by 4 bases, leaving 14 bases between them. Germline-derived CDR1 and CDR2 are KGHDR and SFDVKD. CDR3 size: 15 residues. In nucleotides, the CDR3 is TGTGCCACCAGTGATACGCCCGACAGGAGCACTGAAGCTTTCTTT. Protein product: CATSDTPDRSTEAFF.

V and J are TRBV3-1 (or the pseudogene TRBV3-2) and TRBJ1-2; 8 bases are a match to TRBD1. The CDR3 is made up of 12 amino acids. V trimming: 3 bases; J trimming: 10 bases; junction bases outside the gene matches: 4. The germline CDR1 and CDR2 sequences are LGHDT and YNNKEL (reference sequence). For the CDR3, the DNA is TGTGCCAGCAGCCAGTACAGGGGGAACTACACCTTC. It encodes CASSQYRGNYTF.

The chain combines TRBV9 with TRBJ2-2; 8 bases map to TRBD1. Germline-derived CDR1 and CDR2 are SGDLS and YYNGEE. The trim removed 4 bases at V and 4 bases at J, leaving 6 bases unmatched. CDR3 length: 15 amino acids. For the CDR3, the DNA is TGTGCCAGCAGCTCGACAGGGGCAGGCACCGGGGAGCTGTTTTTT. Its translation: CASSSTGAGTGELFF.

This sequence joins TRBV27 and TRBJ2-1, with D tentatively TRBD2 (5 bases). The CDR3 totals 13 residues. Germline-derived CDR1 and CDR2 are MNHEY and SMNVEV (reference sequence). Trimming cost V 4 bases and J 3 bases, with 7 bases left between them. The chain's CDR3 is CASSSSYYNEQFF. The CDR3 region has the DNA TGTGCCAGCAGTTCTAGCTACTACAATGAGCAGTTCTTC.

For the CDR3, the DNA is TGTGCCAGTAGTTCCAGGGGTACTGATAGCAATCAGCCCCAGCATTTT. As protein: CASSSRGTDSNQPQHF. V usage is TRBV19 and J usage is TRBJ1-5; D is perhaps TRBD1 (6 bases). The CDR3 is 16 residues long. Germline-derived CDR1 and CDR2 are LNHDA and SQIVND (reference sequence). The V end lost 5 bases, the J end lost 0 bases, and 14 bases lay between the germline ends. The complete variable domain, with remaining parts taken from reference TRBV19 and TRBJ1-5, reads DGGITQSPKYLFRKEGQNVTLSCEQNLNHDAMYWYRQDPGQGLRLIYYSQIVNDFQKGDIAEGYSVSREKKESFPLTVTSAQKNPTAFYLCASSSRGTDSNQPQHFGDGTRLSIL.

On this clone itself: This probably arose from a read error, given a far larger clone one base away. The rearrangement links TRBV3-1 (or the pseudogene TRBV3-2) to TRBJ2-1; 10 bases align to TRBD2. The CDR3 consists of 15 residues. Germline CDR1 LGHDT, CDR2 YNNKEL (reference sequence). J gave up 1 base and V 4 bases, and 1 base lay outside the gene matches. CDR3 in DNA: TGTGCCAGCAGCCCGACTAGCGGGTCCTACAATGAGCAGTTCTTC. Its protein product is CASSPTSGSYNEQFF.

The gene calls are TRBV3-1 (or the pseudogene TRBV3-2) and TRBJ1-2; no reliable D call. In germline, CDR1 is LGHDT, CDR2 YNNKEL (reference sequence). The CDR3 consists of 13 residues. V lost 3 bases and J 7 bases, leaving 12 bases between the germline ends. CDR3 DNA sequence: TGTGCCAGCAGCCAGAGTGAAAATGCTGGCTACACCTTC. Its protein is CASSQSENAGYTF.

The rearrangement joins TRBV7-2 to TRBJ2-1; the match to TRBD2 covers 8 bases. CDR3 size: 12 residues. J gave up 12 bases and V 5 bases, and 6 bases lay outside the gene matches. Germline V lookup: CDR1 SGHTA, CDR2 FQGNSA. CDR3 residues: CASSPGLARQFF. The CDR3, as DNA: TGTGCCAGCAGCCCCGGACTAGCAAGGCAGTTCTTC.

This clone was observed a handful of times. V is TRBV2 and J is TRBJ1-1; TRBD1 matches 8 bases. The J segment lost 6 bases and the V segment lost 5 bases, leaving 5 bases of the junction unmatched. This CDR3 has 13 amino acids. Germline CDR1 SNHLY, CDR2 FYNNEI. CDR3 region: CASSKTGESEAFF. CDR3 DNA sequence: TGTGCCAGCAGTAAGACAGGGGAATCTGAAGCTTTCTTT.

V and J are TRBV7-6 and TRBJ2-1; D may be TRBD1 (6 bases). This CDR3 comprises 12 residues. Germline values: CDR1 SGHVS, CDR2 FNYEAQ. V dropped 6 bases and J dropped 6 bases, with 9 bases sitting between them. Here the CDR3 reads CASSSTGNEQFF. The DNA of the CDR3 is TGTGCCAGCAGTTCGACAGGCAATGAGCAGTTCTTC.

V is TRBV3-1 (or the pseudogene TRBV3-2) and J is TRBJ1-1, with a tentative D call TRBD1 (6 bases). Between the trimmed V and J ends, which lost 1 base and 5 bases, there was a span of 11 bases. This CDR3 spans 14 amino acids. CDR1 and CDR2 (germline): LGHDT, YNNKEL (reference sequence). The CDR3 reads CASSQGGQPTEAFF. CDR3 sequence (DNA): TGTGCCAGCAGCCAAGGAGGACAGCCTACTGAAGCTTTCTTT.

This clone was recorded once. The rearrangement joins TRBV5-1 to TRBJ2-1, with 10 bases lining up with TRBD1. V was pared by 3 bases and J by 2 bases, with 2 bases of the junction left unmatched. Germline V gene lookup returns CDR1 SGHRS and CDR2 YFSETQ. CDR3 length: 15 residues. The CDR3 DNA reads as TGCGCCAGCAGCTCTGGGACAGGGGCCTACAATGAGCAGTTCTTC. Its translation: CASSSGTGAYNEQFF.

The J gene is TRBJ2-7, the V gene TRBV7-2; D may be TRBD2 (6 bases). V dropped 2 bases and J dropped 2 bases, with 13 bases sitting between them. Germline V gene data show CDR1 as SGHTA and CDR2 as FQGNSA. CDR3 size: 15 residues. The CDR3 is CASSLSGSEAYEQYF. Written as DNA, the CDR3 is TGTGCCAGCAGCTTAAGCGGGTCGGAAGCCTACGAGCAGTACTTC.

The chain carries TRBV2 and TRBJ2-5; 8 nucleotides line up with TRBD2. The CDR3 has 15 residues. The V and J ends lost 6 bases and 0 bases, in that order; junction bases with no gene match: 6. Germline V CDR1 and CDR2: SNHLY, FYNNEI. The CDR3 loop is CASRLAGPYQETQYF. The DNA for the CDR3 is TGTGCCAGCAGGTTAGCGGGACCCTACCAAGAGACCCAGTACTTC.

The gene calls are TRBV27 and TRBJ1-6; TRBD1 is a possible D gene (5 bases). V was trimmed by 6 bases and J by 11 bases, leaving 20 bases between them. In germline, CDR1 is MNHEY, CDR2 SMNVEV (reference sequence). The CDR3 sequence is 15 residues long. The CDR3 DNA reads TGTGCCAGCAGGGGATCCGGGACCGGGAGCGCACCCCTCCACTTT. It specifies CASRGSGTGSAPLHF.

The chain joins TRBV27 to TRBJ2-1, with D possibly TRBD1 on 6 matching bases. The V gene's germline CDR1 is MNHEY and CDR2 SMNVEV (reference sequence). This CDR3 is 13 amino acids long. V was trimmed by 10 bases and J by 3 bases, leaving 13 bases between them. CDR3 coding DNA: TGTGCCACCCGGGACACTCACTACAATGAGCAGTTCTTC. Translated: CATRDTHYNEQFF.